The 15 T cell receptor beta chains below all came from one sample that was sequenced in a study of shared clonotypes between healthy human individuals. Method: immunoSEQ multiplex PCR; TCRdb's copy keeps in-frame clones and lacks some. The sample has roughly 2.1 million clones, about 92% seen once. In the naive CD8 group, cells lacked CD45RO and were positively selected for CCR7, so terminally differentiated effector memory CD45RA+ cells were left out. Source material: naive CD8+ T cells from PBMCs. The receptors here all came from a man between 18 and 35 years old in good health. Some clones in this sample may be carry-over from other donors' samples.

The chain has TRBV7-9 and TRBJ1-5; D uncertain. The V end was cut by 6 bases, the J end by 3 bases, with 15 bases between. The CDR3 consists of 15 residues. Germline CDR1 SEHNR, CDR2 FQNEAQ (reference sequence). The CDR3 region has the DNA TGTGCCAGCAGTGCTCCGGGTCAGCTCAATCAGCCCCAGCATTTT. Its protein is CASSAPGQLNQPQHF.

The chain joins TRBV9 to TRBJ2-7, with a weak D call TRBD1 (6 bases). Germline lookup yields CDR1 SGDLS and CDR2 YYNGEE. V was pared by 3 bases and J by 4 bases, with 14 bases between. This CDR3 has 14 amino acids. In DNA, the CDR3 is TGTGCCAGCAGCGCGGACAGAAACGGTTACGAGCAGTACTTC. This sequence encodes CASSADRNGYEQYF.

The V call is TRBV13, the J call TRBJ2-3; 7 nucleotides agree with TRBD2. The V segment lost 7 bases and the J segment 4 bases; nucleotides outside the gene matches: 8. Germline V CDR1 and CDR2: PRHDT, FYEKMQ (reference sequence). This CDR3 contains 14 residues. The DNA for the CDR3 is TGTGCCAGCAATCTCGGACTAGTCCCAGATACGCAGTATTTT. Encoded protein: CASNLGLVPDTQYF.

V and J are TRBV7-9 and TRBJ2-1; 9 bases are a match to TRBD2. The CDR3 covers 18 residues. V trimming: 4 bases; J trimming: 0 bases; junction bases outside the gene matches: 10. The germline V gene has CDR1 SEHNR and CDR2 FQNEAQ (reference sequence). The CDR3 DNA sequence: TGTGCCAGCAGCTCTATAGCGGGAGTCTCCCTCTCCTACAATGAGCAGTTCTTC. Amino acids: CASSSIAGVSLSYNEQFF.

The chain recombines TRBV29-1 with TRBJ2-3; TRBD1 or TRBD2 may be the D gene (5 bases each). CDR1 is SQVTM and CDR2 is ANQGSEA in the germline V gene. This CDR3 comprises 15 residues. Trimming shortened V by 6 bases and J by 6 bases, and 22 bases separated the two germline ends. The CDR3 nucleotides are TGCAGCGTCCCCGGGTCAGGGAGCATTTGGGATACGCAGTATTTT. It is translated as CSVPGSGSIWDTQYF.

The V and J genes are TRBV6-6 and TRBJ2-5; no clear D gene. CDR1 is MNHNY, CDR2 SVGAGI, per germline (reference sequence). The CDR3 consists of 15 residues. Trimming left V 2 bases short and J 5 bases short, with 15 bases between. CDR3 sequence reads: CASSYRRHPKETQYF. The CDR3 coding sequence is TGTGCCAGCAGTTACAGGCGTCACCCAAAGGAGACCCAGTACTTC.

This chain joins TRBV5-1 and TRBJ2-1, with TRBD1 identical over 8 bases. The V segment lost 4 bases and the J segment 9 bases; nucleotides outside the gene matches: 12. CDR1 and CDR2 from the germline V gene are SGHRS and YFSETQ. The CDR3 covers 15 residues. DNA of the CDR3: TGCGCCAGCAGCCCCGGGACAGGATCCCCCCGTGAGCAGTTCTTC. The encoded protein is CASSPGTGSPREQFF.

J is TRBJ1-4 and V is TRBV5-4; D gene uncertain. The CDR3 sequence is 17 residues long. The germline V gene encodes CDR1 SGHNT and CDR2 YYREEE (reference sequence). Trimming cost V 1 base and J 2 bases, with 15 bases left between them. The CDR3 is CASSLFPSTATNEKLFF. The CDR3 DNA reads as TGTGCCAGCAGCTTGTTTCCTTCAACGGCCACTAATGAAAAACTGTTTTTT.

The genes are TRBV30 and TRBJ2-7, with D perhaps matching TRBD1 or TRBD2 (6 bases each). CDR1 is GTSNPN, CDR2 SVGIG, per germline (reference sequence). Trimming took off 5 bases at V and 0 bases at J, with 14 bases between the two ends. The CDR3 is 14 residues long. Here the CDR3 DNA reads TGTGCCTGGGGGGGGCAAACCCTCTCCTACGAGCAGTACTTC. Amino acid sequence: CAWGGQTLSYEQYF. Filled out from reference TRBV30 and TRBJ2-7, the complete variable domain reads SQTIHQWPATLVQPVGSPLSLECTVEGTSNPNLYWYRQAAGRGLQLLFYSVGIGQISSEVPQNLSASRPQDRQFILSSKKLLLSDSGFYLCAWGGQTLSYEQYFGPGTRLTVT.

The genes are TRBV15 and TRBJ2-7; possibly TRBD2 for D (7 bases). CDR1 is LNHNV and CDR2 is YYDKDF in the germline V gene (reference sequence). Trimming took 0 bases from V and 5 from J, leaving 20 bases between them. CDR3 length: 17 amino acids. This chain's CDR3 is CATSRDEGGAYSHEQYF. CDR3 in DNA: TGTGCCACCAGCAGAGATGAAGGGGGGGCGTATTCCCACGAGCAGTACTTC.

The chain combines TRBV7-9 with TRBJ2-1; the D is unclear. CDR3 length equals 19 residues. Looked up from germline, CDR1 is SEHNR and CDR2 is FQNEAQ (reference sequence). Trimming left V 1 base short and J 1 base short, with 20 bases between. This CDR3 is CASSLGARAEWRSYNEQFF. In DNA, the CDR3 is TGTGCCAGCAGCTTAGGAGCACGGGCGGAGTGGCGTTCCTACAATGAGCAGTTCTTC.

J is TRBJ2-7 and V is TRBV6-5; D gene uncertain. The germline gives CDR1 MNHEY, CDR2 SVGAGI. Trimming pared 0 bases from V and 2 bases from J, leaving 14 bases between. The CDR3 spans 16 residues. The CDR3 DNA reads as TGTGCCAGCAGTTACTCGGACGGCAACGCCCCCTACGAGCAGTACTTC. Translating it yields CASSYSDGNAPYEQYF.

DNA for the CDR3: TGTGCCAGCAGTGAATTGGCTAGCGGGCAGCTCCTTCCCTTCAATGAGCAGTTCTTC. It encodes CASSELASGQLLPFNEQFF. The J gene is TRBJ2-1, the V gene TRBV2; 8 nucleotides line up with TRBD2. V gave up 2 bases and J gave up 6 bases; unmatched junction bases: 18. Germline CDR1 is SNHLY and CDR2 is FYNNEI. This CDR3 region has 19 residues.

V usage is TRBV9 and J usage is TRBJ1-1, with 9 bases matching TRBD1. V was clipped by 4 bases and J by 3 bases; unmatched bases: 4. The CDR3 length is 14 residues. Germline lookup yields CDR1 SGDLS and CDR2 YYNGEE. CDR3 sequence reads: CASSNRDRDTEAFF. The DNA for the CDR3 is TGTGCCAGCAGCAACCGGGACAGGGACACTGAAGCTTTCTTT.

V gene TRBV7-7 combines with J gene TRBJ2-3, with unresolved D. V shed 0 bases and J shed 11 bases, with 12 bases lying between them. The germline gives CDR1 SSHAT, CDR2 FNYEAQ (reference sequence). This CDR3 is 13 amino acids long. The CDR3 spells CASSLAPKVEQYF. As DNA, the CDR3 is TGTGCCAGCAGCTTAGCGCCTAAGGTGGAGCAGTATTTT. Full variable domain (rest looked up from reference TRBV7-7 and TRBJ2-3): GAGVSQSPRYKVTKRGQDVTLRCDPISSHATLYWYQQALGQGPEFLTYFNYEAQPDKSGLPSDRFSAERPEGSISTLTIQRTEQRDSAMYRCASSLAPKVEQYFGPGTRLTVL.